This TCR beta chain was profiled in a study of shared clonotypes between healthy human individuals (dated by TCRdb to 2018 to 2020). At the level of the whole study: The cohort comprised a couple of women and a few men aged 18 to 49 years. Leukapheresis yielded between about 0.85 and 9.5 billion PBMCs per donor. Libraries were prepared and TCR repertoires were sequenced by different laboratories using diverse techniques, in order to increase sequencing depth and limit assay-specific biases. Blood TCR repertoires of several healthy adults were deeply sequenced to estimate repertoire size and the extent of clonotype sharing between individuals. For each donor, three plates each were used for CD4 naive and CD4 memory, two plates were used for CD8 naive, and one plate was used for CD8 memory.

Inclusive of the bounding cysteine and phenylalanine, the CDR3 is 13 residues long. Only the CDR3 part of the read is kept: 39 bases, read in frame from the first base. Trimming leaves V shorter by 4 bases and J shorter by 5 bases, with the junction holding 0 bases beyond the gene matches. The germline V gene encodes CDR1 MGHDK and CDR2 SYGVNS. Using the deep immunoSEQ assay, TCR CDR3 regions were amplified from genomic DNA by multiplex PCR. For each cell subset, the extracted genomic DNA was distributed evenly across all wells of several immunoSEQ 96-well plates, and each plate served as one replicate. Each replicate PCR for sorted subsets received roughly 200 ng genomic DNA, equal to tens of thousands of T cell genomes. Purified libraries were measured with a Qubit 3.0 fluorometer, size-checked on a Bioanalyzer 2100, and measured again with the KAPA Library Quantification kit. Each immunoSEQ 96-well plate was sequenced on its own single-read 150-cycle Illumina NextSeq 550 flow cell. As for the original processing: The immunoSEQ output contained only junctional sequences without quality scores, so filtering could not match that applied to full-length reads. Sequences were annotated with PyIR, a Python wrapper for IgBLAST v1.9, using IMGT germline references to assign V/J genes and CDR3. Reads were removed for weak V/J assignments (E-value above 1e-6), missing CDR3, stop codons, out-of-frame junctions, or ambiguous translated residues. V3J clonotypes were defined as sequences sharing an identical inferred V gene, J gene, and CDR3 amino acid sequence. To compute the percentage overlap between repertoires, the number of shared unique clonotypes was divided by the size of the smaller repertoire. Richness of each repertoire was evaluated using RTK rarefaction, the Chao1 estimator, and Recon v2.1 estimates of unobserved clonotypes. OLGA was used to compute generation probabilities for all TCRbeta clonotypes that the gDNA method yielded from a handful of donors. In TCRdb, the immuneACCESS table is reduced to in-frame sequences with V and J assigned. These tables do not hold every clone; where another copy was compared, an unresolved V gene accounts for under half, and the others remain unexplained. V and J calls and clone size are copied from that table; D and trimming were computed from the DNA. In this sample the table shows about 680,000 clones, around 72% of which occur a single time. Clones ranked in the top ten supply more than 1.5% of the sample.

This clone was seen once. Its antigen is currently not known. Base qualities were left out, and no much larger clone turns up one base away. The donors were healthy, HIV-negative adults with no recently reported acute infections or vaccinations. Only Caucasian adults living in Nashville, Tennessee, USA were represented among the donors. CD4+ T cells were enriched by magnetic negative selection, after which naive cells were positively selected on CD45RA and the negative fraction was taken as the memory subset. Blood was obtained by leukapheresis, after which PBMCs were separated by Ficoll-Histopaque density gradient centrifugation and cryopreserved in liquid nitrogen vapor phase. Analytical flow cytometry was used to check the purity and quantity of each magnetically sorted T cell population. From each sorted fraction, genomic DNA was isolated and quantified by UV absorbance on a Nanodrop 2000c. Points the paper makes about the study in general: Because the study included only a small number of donors, the genetic and exposure-history diversity represented was limited. Sampling was limited to blood, and TCR repertoires in tissue likely differ from TCR repertoires in blood. Clonotypes shared by all four sorted-subset donors showed higher generation probabilities than non-shared clonotypes. Pairwise subsampling indicated that sequencing depth was expected to affect the degree of clonotype sharing among donors. Across a handful of donors, approximately 4.6% of naive CD4, around 3.5% of naive CD8, about 2% of memory CD4, and 0.3% to 0.45% of memory CD8 clonotypes were shared. Estimated clonotype richness was generally larger for naive than for memory subsets. Incomplete sequencing was indicated by rarefaction of sorted-subset datasets, despite the large sequencing depth.

Specimen: memory CD4+ T cells sorted from blood. The cell subset or site label, read with the paper, signifies: CD45RA-negative fraction. The chain employs TRBV25-1 and TRBJ2-1; TRBD1 aligns with 9 central bases. The clonotype was recovered from a woman under 40 in good health. The CDR3 region has the sequence CASSGDRDNEQFF. In nucleotide form, the sequence is TGTGCCAGCAGTGGGGACAGGGACAATGAGCAGTTCTTC.